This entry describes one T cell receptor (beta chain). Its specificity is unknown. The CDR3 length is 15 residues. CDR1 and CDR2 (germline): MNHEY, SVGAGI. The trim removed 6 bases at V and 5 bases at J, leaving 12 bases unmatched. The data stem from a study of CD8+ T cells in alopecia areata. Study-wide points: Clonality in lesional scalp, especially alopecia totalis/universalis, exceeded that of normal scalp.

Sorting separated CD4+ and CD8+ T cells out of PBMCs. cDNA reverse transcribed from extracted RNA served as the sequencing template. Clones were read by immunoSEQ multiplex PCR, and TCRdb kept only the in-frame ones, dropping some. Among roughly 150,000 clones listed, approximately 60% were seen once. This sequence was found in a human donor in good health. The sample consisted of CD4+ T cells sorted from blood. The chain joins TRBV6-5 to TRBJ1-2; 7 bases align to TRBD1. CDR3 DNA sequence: TGTGCCAGCAGCAGTACAGGGGACGTTGTATATGGCTACACCTTC. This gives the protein CASSSTGDVVYGYTF.